This T cell receptor beta chain stems from a study of neurological immune-mediated disorders. Ten or more counts support this clonotype. Its antigen is unknown. The cDNA came from 5'RACE, which used 10-nucleotide random UMIs. TCRdb independently ran MiXCR on the 5' RACE reads; one entry per CDR3 protein. The sample has about 53,000 distinct CDR3 sequences, 7% to 9% seen once; the top ten hold under 2.5%. Study findings and constraints: Multiple sclerosis, the disease with the least TCR clonal expansion, fell below healthy controls, whereas HTLV-1-associated myelopathy showed the most.

Time point denoted: longitudinal time-point 3. Healthy controls comprised blood bank volunteers in Maryland, USA. Sequences were obtained from PBMCs. The receptor comes from a woman between 40 and 50 years old in good health.

The CDR3 DNA reads as TGTGCCAGCAGCAACCCGAGCACAGATACGCAGTATTTT. It is translated as CASSNPSTDTQYF. This sequence joins TRBV7-2 and TRBJ2-3; D unresolved. The CDR3 is made up of 13 amino acids. Trimming removed 5 bases at V and 0 bases at J, with 6 bases between. The germline V gene encodes CDR1 SGHTA and CDR2 FQGNSA.